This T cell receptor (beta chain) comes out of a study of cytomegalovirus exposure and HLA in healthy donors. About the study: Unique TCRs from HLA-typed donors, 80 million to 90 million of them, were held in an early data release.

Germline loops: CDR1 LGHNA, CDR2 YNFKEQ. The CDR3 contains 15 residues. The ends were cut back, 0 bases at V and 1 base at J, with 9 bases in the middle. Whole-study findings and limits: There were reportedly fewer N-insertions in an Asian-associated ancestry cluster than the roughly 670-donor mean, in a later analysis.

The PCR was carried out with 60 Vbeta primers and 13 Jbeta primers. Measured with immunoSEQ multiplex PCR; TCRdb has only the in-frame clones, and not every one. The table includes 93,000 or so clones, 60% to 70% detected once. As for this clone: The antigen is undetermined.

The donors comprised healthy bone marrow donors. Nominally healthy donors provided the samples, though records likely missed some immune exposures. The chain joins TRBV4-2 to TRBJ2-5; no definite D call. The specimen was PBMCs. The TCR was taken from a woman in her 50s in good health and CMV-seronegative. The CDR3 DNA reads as TGTGCCAGCAGCCAAGATTGGAGATCCCAAGAGACCCAGTACTTC. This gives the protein CASSQDWRSQETQYF.